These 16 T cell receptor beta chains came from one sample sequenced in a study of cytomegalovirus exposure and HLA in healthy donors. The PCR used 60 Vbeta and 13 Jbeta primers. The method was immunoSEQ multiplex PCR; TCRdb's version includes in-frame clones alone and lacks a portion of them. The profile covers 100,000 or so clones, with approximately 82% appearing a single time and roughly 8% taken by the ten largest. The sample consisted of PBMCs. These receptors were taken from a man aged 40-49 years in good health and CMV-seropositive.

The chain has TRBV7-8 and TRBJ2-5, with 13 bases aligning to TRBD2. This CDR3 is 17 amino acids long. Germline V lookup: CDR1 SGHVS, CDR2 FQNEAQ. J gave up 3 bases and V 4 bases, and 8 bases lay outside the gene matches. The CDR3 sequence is CASSSTSGRAGKETQYF. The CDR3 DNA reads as TGTGCCAGCAGCTCAACTAGCGGGAGGGCGGGTAAAGAGACCCAGTACTTC.

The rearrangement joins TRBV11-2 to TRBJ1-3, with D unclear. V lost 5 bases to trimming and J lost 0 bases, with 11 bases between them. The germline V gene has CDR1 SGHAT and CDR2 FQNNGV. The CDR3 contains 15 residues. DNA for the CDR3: TGTGCCAGCAGCGCCAGGCTTGACTCTGGAAACACCATATATTTT. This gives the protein CASSARLDSGNTIYF.

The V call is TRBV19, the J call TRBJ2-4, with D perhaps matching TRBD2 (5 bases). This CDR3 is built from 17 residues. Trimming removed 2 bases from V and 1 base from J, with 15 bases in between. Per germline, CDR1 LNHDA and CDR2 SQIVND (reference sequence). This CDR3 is CASSISGIGVAKNIQYF. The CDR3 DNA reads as TGTGCCAGTAGTATAAGCGGTATCGGCGTTGCCAAAAACATTCAGTACTTC.

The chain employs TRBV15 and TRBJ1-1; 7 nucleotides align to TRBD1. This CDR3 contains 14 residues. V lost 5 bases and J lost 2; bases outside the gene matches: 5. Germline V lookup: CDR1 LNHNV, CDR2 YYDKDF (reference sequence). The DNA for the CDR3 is TGTGCCACCAGCCCCACAGGGGCTAACACTGAAGCTTTCTTT. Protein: CATSPTGANTEAFF.

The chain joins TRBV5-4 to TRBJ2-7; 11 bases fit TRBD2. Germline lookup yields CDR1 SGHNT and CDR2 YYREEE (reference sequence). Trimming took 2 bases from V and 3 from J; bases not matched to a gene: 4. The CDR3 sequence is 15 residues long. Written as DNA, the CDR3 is TGTGCCAGCAGCTTTACTAGCGGGGGAGACTACGAGCAGTACTTC. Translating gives CASSFTSGGDYEQYF.

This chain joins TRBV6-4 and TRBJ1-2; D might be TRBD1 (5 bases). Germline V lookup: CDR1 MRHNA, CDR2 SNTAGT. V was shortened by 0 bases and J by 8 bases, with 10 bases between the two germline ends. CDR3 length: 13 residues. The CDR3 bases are TGTGCCAGCAGTGACTCTGGGGGGAGAGGCTACACCTTC. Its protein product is CASSDSGGRGYTF.

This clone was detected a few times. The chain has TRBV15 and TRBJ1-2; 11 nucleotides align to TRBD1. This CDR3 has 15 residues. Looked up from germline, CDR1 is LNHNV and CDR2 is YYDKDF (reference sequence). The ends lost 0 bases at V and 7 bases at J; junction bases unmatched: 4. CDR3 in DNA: TGTGCCACCAGCAGAGATTTGGGACAGGGGGTTGGCTACACCTTC. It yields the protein CATSRDLGQGVGYTF.

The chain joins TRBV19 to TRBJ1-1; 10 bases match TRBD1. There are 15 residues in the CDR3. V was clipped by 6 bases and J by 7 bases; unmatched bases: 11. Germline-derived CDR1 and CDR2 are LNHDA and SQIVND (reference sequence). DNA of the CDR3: TGTGCCAGTAGGACAGGGGGCGACCACCTCGGTGAAGCTTTCTTT. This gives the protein CASRTGGDHLGEAFF.

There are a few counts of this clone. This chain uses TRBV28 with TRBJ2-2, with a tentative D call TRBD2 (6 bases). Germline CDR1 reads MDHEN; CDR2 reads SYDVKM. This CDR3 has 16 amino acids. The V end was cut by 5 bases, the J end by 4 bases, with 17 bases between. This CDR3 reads CASSVPAFGGTGELFF. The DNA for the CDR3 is TGTGCCAGCAGTGTGCCGGCGTTCGGGGGCACCGGGGAGCTGTTTTTT.

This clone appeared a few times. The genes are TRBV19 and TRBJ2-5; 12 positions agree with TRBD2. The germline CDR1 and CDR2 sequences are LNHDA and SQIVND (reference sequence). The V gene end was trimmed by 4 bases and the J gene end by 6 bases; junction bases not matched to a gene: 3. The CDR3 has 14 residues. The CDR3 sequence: CASSTTSGSKTQYF. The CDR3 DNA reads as TGTGCCAGTAGTACGACTAGCGGGAGCAAGACCCAGTACTTC.

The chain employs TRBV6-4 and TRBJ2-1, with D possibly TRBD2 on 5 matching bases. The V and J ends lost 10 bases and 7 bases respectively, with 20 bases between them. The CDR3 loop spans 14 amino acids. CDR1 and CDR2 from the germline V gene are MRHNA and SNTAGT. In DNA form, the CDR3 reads TGTGCCACCCAGATGGCCGCGGGTGGGAATGAGCAGTTCTTC. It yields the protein CATQMAAGGNEQFF.

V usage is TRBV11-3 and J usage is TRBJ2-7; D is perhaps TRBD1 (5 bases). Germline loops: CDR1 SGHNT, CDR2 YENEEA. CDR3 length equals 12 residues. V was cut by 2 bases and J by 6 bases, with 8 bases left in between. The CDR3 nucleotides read TGTGCCAGCAGCTTATCAGGGCGCGAGCAGTACTTC. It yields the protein CASSLSGREQYF.

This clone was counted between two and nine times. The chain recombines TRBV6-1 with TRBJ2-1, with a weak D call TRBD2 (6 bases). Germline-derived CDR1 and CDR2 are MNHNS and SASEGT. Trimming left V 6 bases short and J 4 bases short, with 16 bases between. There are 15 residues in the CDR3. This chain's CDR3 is CASRGAGHNYNEQFF. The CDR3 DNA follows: TGTGCCAGCAGAGGGGCGGGGCATAATTACAATGAGCAGTTCTTC.

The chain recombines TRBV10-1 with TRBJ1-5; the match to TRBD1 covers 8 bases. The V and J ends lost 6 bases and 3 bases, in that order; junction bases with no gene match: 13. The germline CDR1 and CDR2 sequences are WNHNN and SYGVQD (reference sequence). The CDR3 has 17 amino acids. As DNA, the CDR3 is TGCGCCAGCAGCTCCTTACCCGGGACAGGCAACAATCAGCCCCAGCATTTT. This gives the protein CASSSLPGTGNNQPQHF.

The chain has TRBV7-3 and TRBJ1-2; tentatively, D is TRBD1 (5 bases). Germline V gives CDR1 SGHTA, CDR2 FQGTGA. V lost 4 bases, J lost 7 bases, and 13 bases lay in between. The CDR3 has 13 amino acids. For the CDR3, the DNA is TGTGCCAGCAGCTGGCAGGGTTTCGGTGGCTACACCTTC. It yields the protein CASSWQGFGGYTF.

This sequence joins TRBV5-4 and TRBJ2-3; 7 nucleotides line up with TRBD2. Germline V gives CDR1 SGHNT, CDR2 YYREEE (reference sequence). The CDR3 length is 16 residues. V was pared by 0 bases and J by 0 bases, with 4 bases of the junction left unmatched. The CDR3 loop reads CASSLGGSGSTDTQYF. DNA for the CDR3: TGTGCCAGCAGCTTGGGGGGTAGCGGGAGCACAGATACGCAGTATTTT.